This T cell receptor (beta chain) was captured by sequencing in a study of somatic mutations in cytotoxic T cells in rheumatoid arthritis. The J segment lost 2 bases and the V segment lost 5 bases, leaving 3 bases of the junction unmatched. There are 15 residues in the CDR3. In germline, CDR1 is LNHNV, CDR2 YYDKDF (reference sequence). Assay used: immunoSEQ multiplex PCR; TCRdb lists only in-frame clones, some missing. The sample has 2,500 or so clones, 85% seen once; the top ten hold around 11%. Sequencing used CD8+ T cells sorted from blood. The TCR originated in a woman between 70 and 85 years old with rheumatoid arthritis. The gene calls are TRBV15 and TRBJ2-3; 11 bases line up with TRBD2. The CDR3 nucleotides read TGTGCCACCAGCGGGGGACTAGCGGTCACAGATACGCAGTATTTT. Its translation is CATSGGLAVTDTQYF.